This TCR beta chain originates from a study of blood T cell repertoires in COVID-19 (dated by TCRdb to the early 2020s). For the study in its entirety: Samples from collaborators originated in the United States, Italy and Spain and spanned both the acute and convalescent phases of COVID-19. The prospective study material was composed of cDNA or gDNA derived from T cells, B-cell-depleted T cells, or PBMCs. Nearly every sample came with metadata listing a de-identified subject ID, COVID-19 status, age in years and sex. Where available, HLA class I and class II types were obtained from metadata supplied by the sample provider rather than from assay-based typing. The repertoires were made available in a free public database intended to serve as a resource for research on the immune response to SARS-CoV-2. Subjects who had been exposed to COVID-19, were actively infected with it, or had recovered from it provided the deeply sampled blood TCRbeta repertoires that made up the dataset. Samples came from the ongoing ImmuneRACE study (first 160 participants) plus 1,254 subjects from 6 global collaborators.

What the authors observed across the whole study: Clinical and demographic metadata were provided uncurated, with the amount varying by source and participant.

TCRbeta CDR3 regions were amplified from genomic DNA using the immunoSEQ Assay, a bias-controlled multiplex PCR. The original methods were these. Nucleated cell counts per sample were estimated from amplification of reference gene primers within the assay. To quantify the absolute abundance of each unique TCRbeta CDR3 rearrangement, sequence reads were collapsed and filtered. For each sample, productive Simpson clonality was calculated as the square root of Simpson's diversity index across productive rearrangements. TCRdb provides this immuneACCESS table in a form limited to in-frame rearrangements. Some clones are lacking; in checked studies, under half of them reflect an unresolved V gene, and why the rest are absent is not known. Clone size and V and J calls were adopted from that table, with D and trimming inferred from the DNA. This sample holds about 200,000 clones; more than 65% were observed only once. The ten largest clones represent 13% of the sample.

CDR1 and CDR2 were assigned from the germline V gene as MDHEN and SYDVKM. CDR3 length: 17 amino acids, cysteine to phenylalanine. The DNA shown is the 51-base CDR3, in frame from base 1. V sheds 1 base and J sheds 0 bases, leaving 12 bases between their ends. Turning to this clone: It lacks a known antigen. No base-level quality is on record; no much larger clone is a single base apart.

Whole blood was collected in K2EDTA tubes by collaborating institutions according to the institutions' own protocols. Collaborator samples were shipped for TCRbeta analysis as frozen whole blood, isolated PBMCs, or DNA extracted from either sample type. This clonotype originated in a human donor in a cohort sampled during active COVID-19. Recombination connected TRBV28 to TRBJ1-4, with the D gene call left open. Input material: peripheral blood. The CDR3 corresponds to CASSLFPLYATNEKLFF. The nucleotides are TGTGCCAGCAGTTTATTCCCCCTTTATGCAACTAATGAAAAACTGTTTTTT. The full variable domain, completed from the reference TRBV28 and TRBJ1-4 proteins outside the CDR3, reads DVKVTQSSRYLVKRTGEKVFLECVQDMDHENMFWYRQDPGLGLRLIYFSYDVKMKEKGDIPEGYSVSREKKERFSLILESASTNQTSMYLCASSLFPLYATNEKLFFGSGTQLSVL.